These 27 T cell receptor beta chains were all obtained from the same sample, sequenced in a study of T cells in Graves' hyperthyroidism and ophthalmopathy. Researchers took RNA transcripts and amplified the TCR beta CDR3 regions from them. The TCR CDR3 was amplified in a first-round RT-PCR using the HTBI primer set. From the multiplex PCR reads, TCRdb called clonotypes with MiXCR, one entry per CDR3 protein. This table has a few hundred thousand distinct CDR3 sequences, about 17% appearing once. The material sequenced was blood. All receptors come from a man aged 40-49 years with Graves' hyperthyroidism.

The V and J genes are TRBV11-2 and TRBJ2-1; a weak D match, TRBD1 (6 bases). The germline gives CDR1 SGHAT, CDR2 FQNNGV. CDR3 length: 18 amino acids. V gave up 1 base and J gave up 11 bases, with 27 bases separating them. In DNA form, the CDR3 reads TGTGCCAGCAGCTTAGTCGGTCCAGGACAGCCGACGTCAATGAAGCAGTTCTTC. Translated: CASSLVGPGQPTSMKQFF.

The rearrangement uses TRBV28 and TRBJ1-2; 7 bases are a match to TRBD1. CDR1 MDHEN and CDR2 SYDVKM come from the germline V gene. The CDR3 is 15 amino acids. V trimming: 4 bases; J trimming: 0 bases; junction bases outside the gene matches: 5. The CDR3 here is CASSSTGRANYGYTF. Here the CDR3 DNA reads TGTGCCAGCAGTTCGACAGGGAGAGCTAACTATGGCTACACCTTC.

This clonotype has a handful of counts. For the CDR3, the DNA is TGTGCCAGCAGTAGAGAGAGTTGGGGAGGGGTGTCCTACAATGAGCAGTTCTTC. It translates to CASSRESWGGVSYNEQFF. The V gene is TRBV6-1, the J gene TRBJ2-1, with 7 bases matching TRBD2. The CDR3 sequence is 18 residues long. The germline gives CDR1 MNHNS, CDR2 SASEGT. Trimming at V came to 5 bases and at J to 1 base, leaving 14 bases not matched to a gene.

The CDR3 nucleotides read TGTGCCAGCAGTTTCGGTGCGGGACAGGGGGCTAAGTACTCTGGAAACACCATATATTTT. This gives the protein CASSFGAGQGAKYSGNTIYF. This chain uses TRBV28 with TRBJ1-3; TRBD1 agrees at 12 bases. Germline V lookup: CDR1 MDHEN, CDR2 SYDVKM. The J segment lost 0 bases and the V segment lost 3 bases, leaving 12 bases of the junction unmatched. The CDR3 is 20 amino acids.

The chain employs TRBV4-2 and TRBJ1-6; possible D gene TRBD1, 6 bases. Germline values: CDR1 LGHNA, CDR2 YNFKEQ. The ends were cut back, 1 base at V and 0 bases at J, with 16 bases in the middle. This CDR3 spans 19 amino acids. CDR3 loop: CASSQGAGTLNSYNSPLHF. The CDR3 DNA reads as TGTGCCAGCAGCCAAGGGGCCGGGACACTGAACTCCTATAATTCACCCCTCCACTTT.

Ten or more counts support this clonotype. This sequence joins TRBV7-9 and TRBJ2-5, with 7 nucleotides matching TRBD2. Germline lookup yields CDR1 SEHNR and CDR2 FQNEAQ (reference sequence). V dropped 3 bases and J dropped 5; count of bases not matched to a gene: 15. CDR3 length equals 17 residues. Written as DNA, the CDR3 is TGTGCCAGCAGCTTCTTCGGGGGGATCCTCGGGTGGGAGACCCAGTACTTC. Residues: CASSFFGGILGWETQYF. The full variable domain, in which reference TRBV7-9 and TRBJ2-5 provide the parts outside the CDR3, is DTGVSQNPRHKITKRGQNVTFRCDPISEHNRLYWYRQTLGQGPEFLTYFQNEAQLEKSRLLSDRFSAERPKGSFSTLEIQRTEQGDSAMYLCASSFFGGILGWETQYFGPGTRLLVL.

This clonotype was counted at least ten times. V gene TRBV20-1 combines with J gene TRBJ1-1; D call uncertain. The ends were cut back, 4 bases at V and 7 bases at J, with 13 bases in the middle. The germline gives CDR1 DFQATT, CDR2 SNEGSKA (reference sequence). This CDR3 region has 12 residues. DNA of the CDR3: TGCAGTGCTACCGGCCGGCGGATTGAAGCTTTCTTT. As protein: CSATGRRIEAFF.

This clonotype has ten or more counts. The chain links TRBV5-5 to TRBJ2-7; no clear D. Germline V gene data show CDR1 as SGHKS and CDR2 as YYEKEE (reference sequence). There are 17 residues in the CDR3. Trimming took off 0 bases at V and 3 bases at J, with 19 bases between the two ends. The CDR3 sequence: CASSLAVRARSNYEQYF. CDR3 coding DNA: TGTGCCAGCAGCTTGGCTGTAAGGGCCCGTTCTAACTACGAGCAGTACTTC.

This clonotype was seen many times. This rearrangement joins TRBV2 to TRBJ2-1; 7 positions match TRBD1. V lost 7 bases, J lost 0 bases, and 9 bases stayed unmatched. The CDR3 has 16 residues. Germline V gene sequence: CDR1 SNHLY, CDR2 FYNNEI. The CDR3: CASITDRHSSYNEQFF. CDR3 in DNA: TGTGCCAGCATAACGGACAGGCACAGCTCCTACAATGAGCAGTTCTTC. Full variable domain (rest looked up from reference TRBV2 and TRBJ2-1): EPEVTQTPSHQVTQMGQEVILRCVPISNHLYFYWYRQILGQKVEFLVSFYNNEISEKSEIFDDQFSVERPDGSNFTLKIRSTKLEDSAMYFCASITDRHSSYNEQFFGPGTRLTVL.

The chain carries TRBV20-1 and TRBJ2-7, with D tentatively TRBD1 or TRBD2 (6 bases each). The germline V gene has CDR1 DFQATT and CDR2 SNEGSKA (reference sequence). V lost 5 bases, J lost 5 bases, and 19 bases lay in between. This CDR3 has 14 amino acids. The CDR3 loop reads CSAGRGTRSNEQYF. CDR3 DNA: TGCAGTGCTGGACGGGGGACACGATCCAACGAGCAGTACTTC.

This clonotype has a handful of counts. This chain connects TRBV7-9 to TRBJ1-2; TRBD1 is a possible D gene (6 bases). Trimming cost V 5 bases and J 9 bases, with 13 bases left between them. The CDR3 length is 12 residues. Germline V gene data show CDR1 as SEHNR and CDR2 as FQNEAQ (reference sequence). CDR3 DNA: TGTGCCAGCAGCAGACAGGTTTTGAGCTACACCTTC. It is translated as CASSRQVLSYTF.

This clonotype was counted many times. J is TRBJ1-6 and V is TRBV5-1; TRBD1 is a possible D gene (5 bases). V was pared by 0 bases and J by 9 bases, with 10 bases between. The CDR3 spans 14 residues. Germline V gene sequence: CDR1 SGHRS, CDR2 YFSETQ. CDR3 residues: CASSLGQGSSPLHF. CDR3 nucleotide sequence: TGCGCCAGCAGCTTGGGGCAGGGTAGTTCACCCCTCCACTTT.

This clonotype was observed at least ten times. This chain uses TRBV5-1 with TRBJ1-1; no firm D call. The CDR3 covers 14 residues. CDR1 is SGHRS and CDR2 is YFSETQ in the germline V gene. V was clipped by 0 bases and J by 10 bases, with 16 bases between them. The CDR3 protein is CASSLDPGIRVAFF. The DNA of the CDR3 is TGCGCCAGCAGCTTGGATCCGGGGATTAGGGTAGCTTTCTTT.

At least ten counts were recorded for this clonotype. CDR3 loop: CASSEIRSADTQYF. The DNA for the CDR3 is TGTGCCAGCAGTGAGATCCGCTCGGCAGATACGCAGTATTTT. V is TRBV2 and J is TRBJ2-3; D ambiguous. V was clipped by 3 bases and J by 4 bases, with 11 bases between them. Germline lookup yields CDR1 SNHLY and CDR2 FYNNEI. This CDR3 spans 14 amino acids.

CDR3 in amino acids: CASSLARGGGNLYGYTF. Here the CDR3 DNA reads TGTGCCAGCAGCTTAGCAAGGGGAGGGGGTAATCTCTATGGCTACACCTTC. The V and J genes are TRBV7-9 and TRBJ1-2, with D maybe TRBD1 (6 bases). The CDR3 is 17 amino acids. V dropped 0 bases and J dropped 4 bases, with 18 bases sitting between them. The germline V gene has CDR1 SEHNR and CDR2 FQNEAQ (reference sequence).

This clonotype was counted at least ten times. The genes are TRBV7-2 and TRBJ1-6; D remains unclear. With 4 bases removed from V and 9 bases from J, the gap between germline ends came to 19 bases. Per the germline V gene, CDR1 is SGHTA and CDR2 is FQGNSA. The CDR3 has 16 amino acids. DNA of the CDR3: TGTGCCAGCAGCTCCAACCAACAGCGAAGTGGTTCACCCCTCCACTTT. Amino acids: CASSSNQQRSGSPLHF. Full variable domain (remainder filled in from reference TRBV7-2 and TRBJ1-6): GAGVSQSPSNKVTEKGKDVELRCDPISGHTALYWYRQSLGQGLEFLIYFQGNSAPDKSGLPSDRFSAERTGGSVSTLTIQRTQQEDSAVYLCASSSNQQRSGSPLHFGNGTRLTVT.

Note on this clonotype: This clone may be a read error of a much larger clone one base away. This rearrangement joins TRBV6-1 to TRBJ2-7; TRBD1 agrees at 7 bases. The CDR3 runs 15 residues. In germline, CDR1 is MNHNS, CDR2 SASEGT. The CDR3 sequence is CASSGSEKTGNEQCF. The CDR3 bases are TGTGCCAGCAGTGGATCGGAAAAGACAGGGAACGAGCAGTGCTTC.

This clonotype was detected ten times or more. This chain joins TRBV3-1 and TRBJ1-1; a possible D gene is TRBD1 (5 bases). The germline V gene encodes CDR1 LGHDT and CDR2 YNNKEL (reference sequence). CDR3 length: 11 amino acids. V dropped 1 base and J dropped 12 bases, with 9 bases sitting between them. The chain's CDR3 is CASSQGAGTFF. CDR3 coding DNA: TGTGCCAGCAGCCAAGGTGCAGGGACTTTCTTT.

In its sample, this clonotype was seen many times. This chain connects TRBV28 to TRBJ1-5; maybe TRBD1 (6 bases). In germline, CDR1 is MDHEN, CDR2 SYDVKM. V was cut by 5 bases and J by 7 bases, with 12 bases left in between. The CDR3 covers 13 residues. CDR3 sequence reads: CASSNTGQQPQHF. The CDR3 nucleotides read TGTGCCAGCAGTAACACAGGGCAACAGCCCCAGCATTTT. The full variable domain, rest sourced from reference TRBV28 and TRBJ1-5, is DVKVTQSSRYLVKRTGEKVFLECVQDMDHENMFWYRQDPGLGLRLIYFSYDVKMKEKGDIPEGYSVSREKKERFSLILESASTNQTSMYLCASSNTGQQPQHFGDGTRLSIL.

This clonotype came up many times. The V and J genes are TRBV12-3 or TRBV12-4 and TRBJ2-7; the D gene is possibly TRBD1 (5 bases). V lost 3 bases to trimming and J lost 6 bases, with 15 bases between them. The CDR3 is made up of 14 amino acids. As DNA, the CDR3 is TGTGCCAGCAGTTTGGAAGGGGTTGAATTCGAGCAGTACTTC. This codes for CASSLEGVEFEQYF.

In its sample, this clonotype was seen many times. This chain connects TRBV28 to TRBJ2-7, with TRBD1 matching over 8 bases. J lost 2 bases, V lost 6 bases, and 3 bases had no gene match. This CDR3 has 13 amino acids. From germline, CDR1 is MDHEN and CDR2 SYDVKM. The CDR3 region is CASRMGQAYEQYF. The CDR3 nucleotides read TGTGCCAGCAGGATGGGACAGGCCTACGAGCAGTACTTC. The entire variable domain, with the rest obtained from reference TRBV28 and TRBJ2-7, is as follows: DVKVTQSSRYLVKRTGEKVFLECVQDMDHENMFWYRQDPGLGLRLIYFSYDVKMKEKGDIPEGYSVSREKKERFSLILESASTNQTSMYLCASRMGQAYEQYFGPGTRLTVT.

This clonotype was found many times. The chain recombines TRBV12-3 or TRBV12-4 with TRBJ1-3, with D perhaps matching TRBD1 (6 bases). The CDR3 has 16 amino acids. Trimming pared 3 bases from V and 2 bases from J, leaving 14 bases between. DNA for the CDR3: TGTGCCAGCAGTTTTGACTTAGGGGGAACTGGAAACACCATATATTTT. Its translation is CASSFDLGGTGNTIYF.

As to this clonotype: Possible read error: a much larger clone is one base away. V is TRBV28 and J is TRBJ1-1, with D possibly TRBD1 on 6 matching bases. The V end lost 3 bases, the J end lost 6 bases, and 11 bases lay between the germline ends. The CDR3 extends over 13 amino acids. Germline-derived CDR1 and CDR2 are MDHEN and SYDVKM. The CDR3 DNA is TGTGCCAGCAGTTTGGGGGCTTTTGCTGAAGCTTTCTTT. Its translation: CASSLGAFAEAFF.

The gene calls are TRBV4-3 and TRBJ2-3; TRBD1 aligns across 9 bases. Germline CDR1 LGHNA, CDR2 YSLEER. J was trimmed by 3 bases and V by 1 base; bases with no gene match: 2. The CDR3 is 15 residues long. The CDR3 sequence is CASSQGTGVTDTQYF. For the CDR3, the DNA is TGCGCCAGCAGCCAAGGGACAGGGGTTACAGATACGCAGTATTTT.

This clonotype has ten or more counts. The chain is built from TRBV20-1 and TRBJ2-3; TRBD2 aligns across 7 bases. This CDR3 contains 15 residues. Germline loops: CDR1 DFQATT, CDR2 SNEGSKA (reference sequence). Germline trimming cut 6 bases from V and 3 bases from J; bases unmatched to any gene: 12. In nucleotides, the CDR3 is TGCAGTGCCTCCGGTTCGGCGGGGGTAACAGATACGCAGTATTTT. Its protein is CSASGSAGVTDTQYF.

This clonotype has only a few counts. The chain's CDR3 is CASSDRDREPTYEQYF. CDR3 bases: TGTGCCAGTAGTGACCGGGACAGAGAGCCCACCTACGAGCAGTACTTC. This chain joins TRBV19 and TRBJ2-7; 7 bases map to TRBD1. The junction had 12 bases not matched to a gene; V was cut back by 5 bases and J by 2 bases. The CDR3 is 16 residues long. Germline V CDR1 and CDR2: LNHDA, SQIVND (reference sequence).

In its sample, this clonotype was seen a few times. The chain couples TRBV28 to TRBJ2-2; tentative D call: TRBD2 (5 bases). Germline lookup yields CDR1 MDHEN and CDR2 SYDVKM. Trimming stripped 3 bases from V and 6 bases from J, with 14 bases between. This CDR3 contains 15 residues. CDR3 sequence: CASSLREHTAGELFF. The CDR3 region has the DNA TGTGCCAGCAGTTTGAGGGAGCATACTGCCGGGGAGCTGTTTTTT.